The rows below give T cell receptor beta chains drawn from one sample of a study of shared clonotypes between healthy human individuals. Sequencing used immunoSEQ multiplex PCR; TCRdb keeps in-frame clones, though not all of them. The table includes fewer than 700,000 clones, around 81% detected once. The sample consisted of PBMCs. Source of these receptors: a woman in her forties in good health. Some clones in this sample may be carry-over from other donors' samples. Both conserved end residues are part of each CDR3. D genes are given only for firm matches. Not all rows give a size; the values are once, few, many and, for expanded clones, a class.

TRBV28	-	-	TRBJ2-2	TGTGCCAGCAGGGACAGGAACACCGGGGAGCTGTTTTTT	CASRDRNTGELFF
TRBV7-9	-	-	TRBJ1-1	TGTGCCAGCAGGGACACCCGCACTGAAGCTTTCTTT	CASRDTRTEAFF
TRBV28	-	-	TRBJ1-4	TGTGCCAGCCGGCTTTATATTAATGAAAAACTGTTTTTT	CASRLYINEKLFF
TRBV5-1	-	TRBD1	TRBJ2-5	TGCGCCAGCAGCTTGGAGGGCAGGGGGCGCGTAGAGACCCAGTACTTC	CASSLEGRGRVETQYF
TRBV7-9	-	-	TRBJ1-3	TGTGCCAGCACGAAGAGCGGGACTGGAAACACCATATATTTT	CASTKSGTGNTIYF
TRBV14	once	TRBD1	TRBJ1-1	TGTGCCAGCAGCCAGGCCGGACAGGGGGGGCCGGCTTTCTTT	CASSQAGQGGPAFF
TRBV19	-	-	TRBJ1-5	TGTGCCAGTAGTACCACCGGGAGCAAAGGCAATCAGCCCCAGCATTTT	CASSTTGSKGNQPQHF
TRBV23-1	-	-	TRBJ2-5	TGCGCCAGCAGTCAATCGTGTCGGGAGACCCAGTACTTC	CASSQSCRETQYF
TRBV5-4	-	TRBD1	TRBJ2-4	TGTGCCAGCAGCGGGGACAGGGAGTCCAAAAACATTCAGTACTTC	CASSGDRESKNIQYF
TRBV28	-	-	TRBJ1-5	TGTGCCAGCAGTTCCCCGACACTGGATAGCAATCAGCCCCAGCATTTT	CASSSPTLDSNQPQHF
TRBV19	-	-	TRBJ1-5	TGTGCCAGTAGTACCCAGAGAAGTCAGCCCCAGCATTTT	CASSTQRSQPQHF
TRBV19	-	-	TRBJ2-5	TGTGCCAGTAGTATTGTGGTGCAAGAGACCCAGTACTTC	CASSIVVQETQYF
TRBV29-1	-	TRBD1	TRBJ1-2	TGCAGCGTCAACCGGGACAGGGCCGGTGGCTACACCTTC	CSVNRDRAGGYTF
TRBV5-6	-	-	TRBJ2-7	TGTGCCAGCAGCTGGGCCCGAGACAGCTACGAGCAGTACTTC	CASSWARDSYEQYF
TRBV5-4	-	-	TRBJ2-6	TGTGCCAGCAGCTTGGATATCTCTGGGGCCAACGTCCTGACTTTC	CASSLDISGANVLTF
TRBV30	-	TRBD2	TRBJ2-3	TGTGCCTGGAGTGCGCGCGGGAGTAGGAAAAGCACAGATACGCAGTATTTT	CAWSARGSRKSTDTQYF
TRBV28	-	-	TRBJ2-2	TGTGCCAGCACCCGAAGGGGGGCGAACACCGGGGAGCTGTTTTTT	CASTRRGANTGELFF
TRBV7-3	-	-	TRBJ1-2	TGTGCCAGCAGCCCCGTGAGGGGCGCGGGGGGCTACACCTTC	CASSPVRGAGGYTF
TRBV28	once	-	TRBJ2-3	TGTGCCAGCATGAGACACGGAAACACAGATACGCAGTATTTT	CASMRHGNTDTQYF
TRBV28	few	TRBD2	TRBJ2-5	TGTGCCAGCAAACCGGGACTAGCGGGAGTGTTAAGGGATTACCAAGAGACCCAGTACTTC	CASKPGLAGVLRDYQETQYF
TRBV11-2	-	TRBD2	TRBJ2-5	TGTGCCAGCAGCTTGGGGGCGGGAGGGGTTTGGGAGACCCAGTACTTC	CASSLGAGGVWETQYF
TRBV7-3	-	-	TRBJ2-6	TGTGCCAGCAGCCCCTTGACATCTGGGGCCAACGTCCTGACTTTC	CASSPLTSGANVLTF
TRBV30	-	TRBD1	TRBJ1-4	TGTGCCTGGGGGGACAGGGGTAATGAAAAACTGTTTTTT	CAWGDRGNEKLFF
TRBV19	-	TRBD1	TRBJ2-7	TGTGCCAGTAGTATAGTGTCAGGGGGTGGAGGCGACGAGCAGTACTTC	CASSIVSGGGGDEQYF
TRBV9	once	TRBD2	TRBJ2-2	TGTGCCAGCAGCCCCCGGGGGCGGGAGGTGAACACCGGGGAGCTGTTTTTT	CASSPRGREVNTGELFF
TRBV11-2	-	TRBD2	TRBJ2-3	TGTGCCAGCAGCTGGAATAGCGGGAGTGCTGATACGCAGTATTTT	CASSWNSGSADTQYF
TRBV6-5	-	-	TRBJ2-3	TGTGCCAGCAGTTACGGGGGCACAGATACGCAGTATTTT	CASSYGGTDTQYF
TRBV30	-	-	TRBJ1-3	TGTGCCTGGCTACCCAGCTCTGGAAACACCATATATTTT	CAWLPSSGNTIYF
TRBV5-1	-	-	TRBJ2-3	TGCGCCAGCAGTTGGGGCACAGATACGCAGTATTTT	CASSWGTDTQYF
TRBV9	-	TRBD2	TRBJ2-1	TGTGCCAGCAACATGGGGACTAGCGGACTCTACAATGAGCAGTTCTTC	CASNMGTSGLYNEQFF
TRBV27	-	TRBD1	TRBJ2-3	TGTGCCAGCAGTTCCTACCGGGACAGTGGCCAGTATTTT	CASSSYRDSGQYF
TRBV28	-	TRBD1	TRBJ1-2	TGTGCCAGCAACCAACCCGGGACAGGAGTCTATGGCTACACCTTC	CASNQPGTGVYGYTF
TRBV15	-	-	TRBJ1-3	TGTGCCACCAGCATCTCCGGATCAGGAAACACCATATATTTT	CATSISGSGNTIYF
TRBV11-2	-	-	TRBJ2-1	TGTGCCAGCAGCCGATACAATGAGCAGTTCTTC	CASSRYNEQFF
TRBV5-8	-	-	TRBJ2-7	TGTGCCAGCAGCTTGGATTACAGGCTCACTTACTACGAGCAGTACTTC	CASSLDYRLTYYEQYF
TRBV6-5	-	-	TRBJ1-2	TGTGCCAGCAGTACTTCTGGAGGCTACACCTTC	CASSTSGGYTF
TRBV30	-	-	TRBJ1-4	TGTGCCTGGAGCCGCGCGGGTTTGAGGGAAAAACTGTTTTTT	CAWSRAGLREKLFF
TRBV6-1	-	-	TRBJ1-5	TGTGCCGCGGACGGCCAGTACAATCAGCCCCAGCATTTT	CAADGQYNQPQHF
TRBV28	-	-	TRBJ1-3	TGTGCCAGCAGTTTCACCATGGGGAACTCTGGAAACACCATATATTTT	CASSFTMGNSGNTIYF
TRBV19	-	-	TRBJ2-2	TGTGCCAGTACTCCCCGGGACCGGGGGAACACCGGGGAGCTGTTTTTT	CASTPRDRGNTGELFF
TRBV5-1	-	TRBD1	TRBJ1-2	TGCGCCAGCAGCGCGGGACAGGGAGTCTACTATGGCTACACCTTC	CASSAGQGVYYGYTF
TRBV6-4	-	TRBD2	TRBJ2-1	TGTGCCAGCAAATTGACTAGCGGGAGGAATGAGCAGTTCTTC	CASKLTSGRNEQFF
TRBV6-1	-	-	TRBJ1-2	TGTGCCAGCAGTGCGGACAGCTATGGCTACACCTTC	CASSADSYGYTF
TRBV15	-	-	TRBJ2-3	TGTGCCACCAGCAGGTACAGGGCCACCCAAGACACAGATACGCAGTATTTT	CATSRYRATQDTDTQYF
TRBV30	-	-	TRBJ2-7	TGTGCCTGGAGTACGCACTACGAGCAGTACTTC	CAWSTHYEQYF
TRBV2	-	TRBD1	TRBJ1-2	TGTGCCAGCAGGCTCAACTACGGGACAGGGGGCGGCTACACCTTC	CASRLNYGTGGGYTF
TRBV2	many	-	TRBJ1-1	TGTGCCAGCAGTGAGATACGGGTGAACACTGAAGCTTTCTTT	CASSEIRVNTEAFF
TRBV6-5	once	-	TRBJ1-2	TGTGCCAGCAGTCCCAGTACGGCGGAGAACTATGGCTACACCTTC	CASSPSTAENYGYTF
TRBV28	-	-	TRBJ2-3	TGTGCCACAGCAGCCCCAGGAGGGACAGCTACGCAGTATTTT	CATAAPGGTATQYF